Below, 9 T cell receptor beta chains from the same sample are listed, as sequenced in a study of T-cell reconstitution after alpha-beta-depleted transplantation in children. Unique molecular identifiers featured in how the TCRbeta library was prepared. A single record per CDR3 protein comes from TCRdb applying MiXCR to the PCR reads. The repertoire holds about 200,000 distinct CDR3 sequences, around 7% seen once, with 5.5% in the top ten. Sequencing used PBMCs, obtained before TCRalphabeta/CD19-depleted stem cell transplant. The source of these receptors is a boy aged 2 to 10 with acute lymphoblastic leukemia, due to receive a stem cell transplant.

This clonotype appeared many times. The chain recombines TRBV6-2 or TRBV6-3 with TRBJ2-3; 13 bases map to TRBD2. With 2 bases clipped from V and 2 bases from J, the junction kept 1 base outside the gene matches. Germline CDR1 MNHEY, CDR2 SVGEGT. The CDR3 length is 16 residues. The CDR3 DNA sequence: TGTGCCAGCAGTTACGGACTAGCGGGGGCCACAGATACGCAGTATTTT. It translates to CASSYGLAGATDTQYF.

This clonotype occurred many times. The V call is TRBV29-1, the J call TRBJ2-2; TRBD1 aligns across 9 bases. The CDR3 is made up of 16 amino acids. Germline V CDR1 and CDR2: SQVTM, ANQGSEA. After removal of 6 bases from V and 2 bases from J, the junction contained 10 bases not matched to a gene. The CDR3 DNA sequence: TGCAGCGTGGACCGGGACAGGGATTCTAACACCGGGGAGCTGTTTTTT. Translated: CSVDRDRDSNTGELFF.

This clonotype was picked up many times. This chain connects TRBV6-6 to TRBJ1-2; no definite D call. This CDR3 is built from 12 residues. V shed 2 bases and J shed 7 bases, with 8 bases lying between them. The germline V gene has CDR1 MNHNY and CDR2 SVGAGI (reference sequence). In DNA form, the CDR3 reads TGTGCCAGCAGTTACGTGGAGGCTGGCTACACCTTC. Residues: CASSYVEAGYTF.

The V and J genes are TRBV7-9 and TRBJ1-4, with 7 positions matching TRBD1. With V trimmed by 7 bases and J by 5 bases, 7 bases remained unmatched. Germline CDR1 SEHNR, CDR2 FQNEAQ (reference sequence). The CDR3 is made up of 14 amino acids. Here the CDR3 reads CASNPPGQNEKLFF. DNA for the CDR3: TGTGCCAGCAATCCCCCGGGACAGAATGAAAAACTGTTTTTT.

The genes are TRBV7-2 and TRBJ1-2; TRBD1 might be the D (6 bases). V was pared by 2 bases and J by 4 bases, with 8 bases between. The CDR3 is made up of 13 amino acids. Looked up from germline, CDR1 is SGHTA and CDR2 is FQGNSA. The DNA for the CDR3 is TGTGCCAGCAGCTTAAGGACAGTCTATGGCTACACCTTC. Translating it yields CASSLRTVYGYTF.

This clonotype has ten or more counts. This chain links TRBV11-3 with TRBJ1-1; the D is unclear. V was trimmed by 4 bases and J by 1 base, leaving 10 bases between them. Germline-derived CDR1 and CDR2 are SGHNT and YENEEA. The CDR3 sequence is 14 residues long. CDR3 in DNA: TGTGCCAGCAGCTATCGGCGCCAGAACACTGAAGCTTTCTTT. This gives the protein CASSYRRQNTEAFF.

At least ten counts were recorded for this clonotype. V and J are TRBV5-1 and TRBJ2-7; 7 bases line up with TRBD1. The V gene's germline CDR1 is SGHRS and CDR2 YFSETQ. With V trimmed by 0 bases and J by 4 bases, 7 bases remained unmatched. The CDR3 spans 15 residues. The CDR3 region is CASSLAGDSFYEQYF. The CDR3 DNA sequence: TGCGCCAGCAGCTTGGCCGGGGACAGCTTTTACGAGCAGTACTTC.

This clonotype was counted a few times. The V call is TRBV7-9, the J call TRBJ2-3, with TRBD1 matching over 10 bases. The CDR3 runs 15 residues. With V trimmed by 4 bases and J by 7 bases, 8 bases remained unmatched. The V gene's germline CDR1 is SEHNR and CDR2 FQNEAQ (reference sequence). This chain's CDR3 is CASSSRGQGVYTQYF. The CDR3 bases are TGTGCCAGCAGCTCCCGAGGACAGGGGGTTTATACGCAGTATTTT.

This clonotype was seen repeatedly, ten times or more. The chain combines TRBV3-1 with TRBJ2-4; no clear D gene. V was shortened by 1 base and J by 7 bases, with 8 bases between the two germline ends. The CDR3 is 13 residues long. Per germline, CDR1 LGHDT and CDR2 YNNKEL (reference sequence). The CDR3 DNA is TGTGCCAGCAGCCAAGTATTTGGGAACATTCAGTACTTC. This translates into CASSQVFGNIQYF.